The clone carrying this TCR beta chain has at least ten counts. This specimen comes from a study of T-cell reconstitution after alpha-beta-depleted transplantation in children. Molecular barcoding with unique molecular identifiers was used for the TCRbeta library. One entry per CDR3 protein, called by TCRdb with MiXCR from the PCR reads. The profile covers 500,000 to 750,000 distinct CDR3 sequences, with 13% appearing a single time and 2.2% taken by the ten largest. This CDR3 has 15 residues. V shed 2 bases and J 4 bases; nucleotides not matched to a gene: 7. The gene calls are TRBV12-3 or TRBV12-4 and TRBJ2-5, with 7 bases that match TRBD2. The sample here was PBMCs, mostly from graft donor cells, taken 360 days after TCRalphabeta/CD19-depleted stem cell transplant. This TCR derives from a male patient aged 10 to 17 who had a stem cell transplant for acute myeloid leukemia, so the T cells may come from the graft donor. CDR3 sequence: CASSLQAGAGETQYF. The CDR3 region has the DNA TGTGCCAGCAGTTTACAGGCGGGAGCAGGAGAGACCCAGTACTTC.